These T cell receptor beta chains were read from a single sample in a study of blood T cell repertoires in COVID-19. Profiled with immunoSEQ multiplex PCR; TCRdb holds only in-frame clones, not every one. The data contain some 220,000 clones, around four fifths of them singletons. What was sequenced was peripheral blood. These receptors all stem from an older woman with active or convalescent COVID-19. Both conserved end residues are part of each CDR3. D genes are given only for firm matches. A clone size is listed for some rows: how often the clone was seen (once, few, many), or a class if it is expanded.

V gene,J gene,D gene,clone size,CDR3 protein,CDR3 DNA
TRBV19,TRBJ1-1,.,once,CASATTGNTEAFF,TGTGCCAGTGCAACGACAGGGAACACTGAAGCTTTCTTT
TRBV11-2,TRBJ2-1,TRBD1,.,CASSSPGTGGWNEQFF,TGTGCCAGCAGCTCGCCCGGGACAGGGGGCTGGAATGAGCAGTTCTTC
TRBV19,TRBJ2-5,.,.,CASSINRGETQYF,TGTGCCAGTAGTATTAACCGGGGAGAGACCCAGTACTTC
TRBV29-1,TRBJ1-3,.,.,CSVTQGSGNTIYF,TGCAGCGTTACCCAGGGCTCTGGAAACACCATATATTTT
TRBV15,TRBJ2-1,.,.,CATSSYNEQFF,TGTGCCACCAGTTCGTACAATGAGCAGTTCTTC
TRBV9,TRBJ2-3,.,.,CASSIRGASSTDTQYF,TGTGCCAGCAGCATCCGGGGGGCTTCTAGCACAGATACGCAGTATTTT
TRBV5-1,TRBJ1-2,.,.,CASSLVGHLFF,TGCGCCAGCAGCTTGGTGGGACATCTGTTCTTC
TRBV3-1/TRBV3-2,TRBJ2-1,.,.,CASSQALRVDNEQFF,TGTGCCAGCAGCCAAGCCCTACGAGTGGACAATGAGCAGTTCTTC
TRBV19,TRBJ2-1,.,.,CATEKAALPREQFF,TGTGCCACCGAAAAGGCTGCACTGCCCAGGGAGCAGTTCTTC
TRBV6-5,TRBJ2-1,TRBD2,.,CASSWTSNYNEQFF,TGTGCCAGCAGTTGGACTAGCAACTACAATGAGCAGTTCTTC
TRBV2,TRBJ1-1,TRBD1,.,CASSGGQRNTEAFF,TGTGCCAGCAGCGGGGGACAGAGGAACACTGAAGCTTTCTTT
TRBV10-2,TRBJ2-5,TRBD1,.,CASGVQGARETQYF,TGCGCCAGCGGGGTCCAGGGGGCTCGAGAGACCCAGTACTTC
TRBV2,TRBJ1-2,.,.,CASRPTVLYGYTF,TGTGCCAGCAGGCCGACAGTGCTGTATGGCTACACCTTC
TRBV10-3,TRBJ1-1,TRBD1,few,CAIRGQGMNTEAFF,TGTGCCATCAGGGGACAGGGGATGAACACTGAAGCTTTCTTT
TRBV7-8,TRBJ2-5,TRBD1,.,CASSWNRDRGRETQYF,TGTGCCAGCAGCTGGAACCGGGACAGGGGCCGGGAGACCCAGTACTTC
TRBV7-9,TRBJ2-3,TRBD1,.,CASSLGQGFTDTQYF,TGTGCCAGCAGCTTAGGACAGGGTTTCACAGATACGCAGTATTTT
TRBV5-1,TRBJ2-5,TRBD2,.,CASSLAASGEQETQYF,TGCGCCAGCAGCTTGGCGGCTAGCGGCGAACAAGAGACCCAGTACTTC
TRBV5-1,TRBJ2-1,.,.,CASSLRDFLLNEQFF,TGCGCCAGCAGCTTGCGGGACTTTCTTCTGAATGAGCAGTTCTTC
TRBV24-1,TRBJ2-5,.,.,CATSPSGLETQYF,TGTGCCACCAGTCCTTCGGGGTTGGAGACCCAGTACTTC
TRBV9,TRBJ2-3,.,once,CASSPRTEIDTQYF,TGTGCCAGCAGCCCTCGGACAGAAATAGATACGCAGTATTTT